These T cell receptor beta chains were read from a single sample in a study of long-term antiretroviral therapy in people with HIV. Method: immunoSEQ multiplex PCR; TCRdb's copy keeps in-frame clones and lacks some. The sample includes about 25,000 clones, just under 85% of them seen just once. Specimen: unsorted PBMCs, collected 0.7 years before starting antiretroviral therapy. Receptor source: a man under 40 with HIV. Both conserved end residues are trimmed from each CDR3. The order of the fields is V gene, J gene, clone size, CDR3 length, CDR3 protein. Rows may omit the clone size; those that give it use once, few, many or a size class.

>TRBV7-9|TRBJ2-7|NA|12
ASSLWVVGDEQY
>TRBV6-1|TRBJ2-3|NA|13
ASSGGTGSTDTQY
>TRBV15|TRBJ1-5|NA|14
ATTSGLGDSNQPQH
>TRBV27|TRBJ2-1|NA|11
ASSLQGNNEQF
>TRBV7-2|TRBJ2-3|NA|15
ASSYRGGGLSTDTQY
>TRBV7-9|TRBJ2-7|NA|12
ASSPRQGRYEQY
>TRBV11-2|TRBJ2-2|NA|14
ASSHIKTENTGELF
>TRBV5-1|TRBJ2-1|NA|10
ASSLFTDEQF
>TRBV5-1|TRBJ2-7|NA|12
ASSWGLYSYEQY
>TRBV29-1|TRBJ2-7|NA|13
SAQGLAGGPGEQY
>TRBV28|TRBJ2-3|NA|10
ASSNPPDTQY
>TRBV28|TRBJ2-7|NA|9
ATLEIGEQY
>TRBV15|TRBJ1-1|NA|13
ATSRGGGGVTEAF
>TRBV28|TRBJ1-5|NA|14
ASSLPLDSQNQPQH
>TRBV5-4|TRBJ1-5|NA|13
ASSLAGFENQPQH
>TRBV7-6|TRBJ2-1|NA|10
ASSLESNEQF
>TRBV7-8|TRBJ2-3|NA|13
ASTLVPGNTDTQY
>TRBV28|TRBJ1-6|NA|12
ASIPQVGNSPLH
>TRBV6-4|TRBJ2-2|NA|12
ASSEGQDTGELF
>TRBV19|TRBJ2-1|NA|16
ASSMRLAGQSSYNEQF
>TRBV10-3|TRBJ2-2|NA|14
AISGAGTSVTGELF
>TRBV5-6|TRBJ2-7|NA|11
ASSLGSSYEQY
>TRBV7-6|TRBJ2-3|NA|11
ASSFWATDTQY
>TRBV7-2|TRBJ1-5|NA|11
ASSLQTNQPQH
>TRBV9|TRBJ1-3|once|12
ASSSGASGNTIY
>TRBV5-1|TRBJ1-5|medium-sized|13
ASSLDTNSNQPQH
>TRBV27|TRBJ2-5|NA|9
ASSSARTQY
>TRBV9|TRBJ1-6|NA|14
ASSVRDGVGNSPLH
>TRBV6-6|TRBJ1-5|NA|12
ASSYGPTNQPQH
>TRBV7-7|TRBJ2-1|NA|13
ASSRRGAGEDEQF
>TRBV29-1|TRBJ2-2|NA|13
SVGGTSGSTGELF
>TRBV28|TRBJ1-2|NA|10
ASRTWGYGYT
>TRBV2|TRBJ1-1|once|13
ASTPRDRGNTEAF
>TRBV28|TRBJ2-5|NA|15
ASSLTPRLAGQETQY
>TRBV9|TRBJ2-5|NA|13
ASSVGFTGFGTQY
>TRBV5-4|TRBJ2-2|NA|13
ASSRGGKDTGELF
>TRBV7-2|TRBJ1-2|few|11
ASTPQLGFGYT
>TRBV5-6|TRBJ1-4|NA|13
ASSLARGINEKLF
>TRBV10-2|TRBJ2-5|NA|15
ASSENSGTGGLETQY
>TRBV30|TRBJ2-7|few|10
AWSPGGYEQY
>TRBV2|TRBJ2-3|once|13
ASKVSEGYTDTQY
>TRBV7-8|TRBJ2-7|once|16
ASSLAFDPGLAGYEQY
>TRBV19|TRBJ1-6|NA|16
ASSLGGQGGLRNSPLH
>TRBV27|TRBJ2-7|NA|13
ASSSGLLSSYEQY
>TRBV11-2|TRBJ1-4|NA|13
ASSSYRLTNEKLF
>TRBV7-9|TRBJ2-1|NA|13
ASSATGTTYNEQF
>TRBV15|TRBJ1-4|NA|11
ATSSPGKEKLF
>TRBV19|TRBJ1-5|NA|14
ASSIGTAISNQPQH
>TRBV5-1|TRBJ2-3|NA|12
ASSLGDSTDTQY
>TRBV7-2|TRBJ1-1|NA|12
ASSLARAGTEAF
>TRBV7-2|TRBJ1-1|NA|12
ASSLAPGAAEAF
>TRBV28|TRBJ2-7|NA|11
ASSLLFSYEQY
>TRBV2|TRBJ2-1|once|12
ASSGGRSYNEQF
>TRBV18|TRBJ2-7|NA|14
ASSPGDRGGFYEQY
>TRBV6-5|TRBJ1-1|NA|12
ASSWGEANTEAF
>TRBV6-6|TRBJ2-2|NA|13
ASEMERLNTGELF
>TRBV20-1|TRBJ1-1|NA|9
SAPSYAEAF
>TRBV5-4|TRBJ1-1|NA|12
ASSSGQANTEAF
>TRBV5-1|TRBJ1-4|NA|13
ASSLAQGANEKLF